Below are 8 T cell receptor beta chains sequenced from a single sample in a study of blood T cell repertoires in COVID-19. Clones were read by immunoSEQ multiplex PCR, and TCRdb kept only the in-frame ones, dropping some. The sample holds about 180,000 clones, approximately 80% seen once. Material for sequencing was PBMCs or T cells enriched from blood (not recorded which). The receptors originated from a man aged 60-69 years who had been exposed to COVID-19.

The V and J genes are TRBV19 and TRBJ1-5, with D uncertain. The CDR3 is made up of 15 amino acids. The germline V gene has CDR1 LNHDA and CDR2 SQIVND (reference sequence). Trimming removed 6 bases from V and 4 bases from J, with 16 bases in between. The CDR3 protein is CASRSPGGGNQPQHF. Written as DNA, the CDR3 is TGTGCCAGTAGATCCCCCGGAGGCGGAAATCAGCCCCAGCATTTT.

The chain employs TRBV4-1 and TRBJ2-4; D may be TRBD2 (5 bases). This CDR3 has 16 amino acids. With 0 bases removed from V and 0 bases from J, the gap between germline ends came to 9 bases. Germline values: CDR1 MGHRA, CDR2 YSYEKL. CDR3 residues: CASSQDPAGAKNIQYF. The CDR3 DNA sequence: TGCGCCAGCAGCCAAGACCCGGCGGGAGCCAAAAACATTCAGTACTTC.

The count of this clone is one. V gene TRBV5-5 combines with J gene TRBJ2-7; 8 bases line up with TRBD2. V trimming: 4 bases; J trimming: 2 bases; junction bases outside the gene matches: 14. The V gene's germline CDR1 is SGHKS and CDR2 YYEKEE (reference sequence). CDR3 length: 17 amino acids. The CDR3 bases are TGTGCCAGCAGCATGGGCTCGCTAGCGGGTACCACCTACGAGCAGTACTTC. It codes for CASSMGSLAGTTYEQYF. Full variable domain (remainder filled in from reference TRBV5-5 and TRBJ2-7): DAGVTQSPTHLIKTRGQQVTLRCSPISGHKSVSWYQQVLGQGPQFIFQYYEKEERGRGNFPDRFSARQFPNYSSELNVNALLLGDSALYLCASSMGSLAGTTYEQYFGPGTRLTVT.

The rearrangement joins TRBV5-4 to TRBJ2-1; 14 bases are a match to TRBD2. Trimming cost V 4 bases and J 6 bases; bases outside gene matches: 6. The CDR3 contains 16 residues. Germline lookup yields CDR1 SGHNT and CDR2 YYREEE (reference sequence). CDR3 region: CASSAGTSGRANEQFF. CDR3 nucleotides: TGTGCCAGCAGCGCGGGGACTAGCGGGAGAGCCAATGAGCAGTTCTTC.

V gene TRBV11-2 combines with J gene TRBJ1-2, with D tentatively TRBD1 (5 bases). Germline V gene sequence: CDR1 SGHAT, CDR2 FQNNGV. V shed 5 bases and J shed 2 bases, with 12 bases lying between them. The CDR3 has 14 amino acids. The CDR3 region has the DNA TGTGCCAGCAGCCGGGGGTCCACAAACTATGGCTACACCTTC. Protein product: CASSRGSTNYGYTF.

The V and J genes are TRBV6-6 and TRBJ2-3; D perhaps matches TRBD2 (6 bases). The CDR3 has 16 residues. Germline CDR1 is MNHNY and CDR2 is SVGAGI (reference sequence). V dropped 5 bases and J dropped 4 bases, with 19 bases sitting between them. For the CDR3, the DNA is TGTGCCAGCAGTCGAGGAGGGGCTACGGGAGCAGATACGCAGTATTTT. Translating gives CASSRGGATGADTQYF.

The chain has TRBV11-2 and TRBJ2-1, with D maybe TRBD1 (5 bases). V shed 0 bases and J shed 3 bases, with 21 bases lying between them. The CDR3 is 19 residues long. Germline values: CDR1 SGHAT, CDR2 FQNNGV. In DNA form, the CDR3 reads TGTGCCAGCAGCTTAGAGGCCAGGGCCCTCGCGCTAAACTACAATGAGCAGTTCTTC. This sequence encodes CASSLEARALALNYNEQFF. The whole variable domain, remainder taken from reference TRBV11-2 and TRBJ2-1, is EAGVAQSPRYKIIEKRQSVAFWCNPISGHATLYWYQQILGQGPKLLIQFQNNGVVDDSQLPKDRFSAERLKGVDSTLKIQPAKLEDSAVYLCASSLEARALALNYNEQFFGPGTRLTVL.

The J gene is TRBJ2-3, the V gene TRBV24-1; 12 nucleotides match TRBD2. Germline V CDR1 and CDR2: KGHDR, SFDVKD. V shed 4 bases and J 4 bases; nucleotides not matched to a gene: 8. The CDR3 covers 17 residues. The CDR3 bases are TGTGCCACCAGTGACCCTCCTAGCGGGAGGGTGTCAGATACGCAGTATTTT. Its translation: CATSDPPSGRVSDTQYF.